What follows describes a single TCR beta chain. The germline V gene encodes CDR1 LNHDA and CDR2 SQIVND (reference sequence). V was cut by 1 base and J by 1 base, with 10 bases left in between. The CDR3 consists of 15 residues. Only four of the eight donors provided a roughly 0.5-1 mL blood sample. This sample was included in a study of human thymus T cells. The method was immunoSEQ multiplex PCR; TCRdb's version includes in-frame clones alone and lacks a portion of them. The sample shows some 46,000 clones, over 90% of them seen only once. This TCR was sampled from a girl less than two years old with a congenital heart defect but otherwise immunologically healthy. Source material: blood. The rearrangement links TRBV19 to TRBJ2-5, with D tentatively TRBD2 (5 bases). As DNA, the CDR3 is TGTGCCAGTAGTATAGGGTTCCGGGGCCAAGAGACCCAGTACTTC. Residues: CASSIGFRGQETQYF.